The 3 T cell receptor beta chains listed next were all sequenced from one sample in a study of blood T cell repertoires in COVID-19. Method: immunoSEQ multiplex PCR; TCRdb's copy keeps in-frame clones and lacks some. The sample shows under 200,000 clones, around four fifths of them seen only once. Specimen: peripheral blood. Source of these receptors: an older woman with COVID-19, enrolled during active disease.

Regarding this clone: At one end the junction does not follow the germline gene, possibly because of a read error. The CDR3 DNA follows: TGTGCCAGCAGTTTAGCGGGAGGGCCAGGGGCCAACGTCCTGACTTTC. Translation gives CASSLAGGPGANVLTF. The V call is TRBV13, the J call TRBJ2-6; TRBD2 matches at 11 bases. This CDR3 has 16 amino acids. The germline gives CDR1 PRHDT, CDR2 FYEKMQ (reference sequence).

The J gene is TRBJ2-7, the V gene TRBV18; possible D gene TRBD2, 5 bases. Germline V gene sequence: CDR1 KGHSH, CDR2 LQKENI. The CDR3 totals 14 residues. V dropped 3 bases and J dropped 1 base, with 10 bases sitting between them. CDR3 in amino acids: CASSPVGGSYEQYV. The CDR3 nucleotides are TGTGCCAGCTCACCCGTCGGAGGTTCCTACGAGCAGTACGTC.

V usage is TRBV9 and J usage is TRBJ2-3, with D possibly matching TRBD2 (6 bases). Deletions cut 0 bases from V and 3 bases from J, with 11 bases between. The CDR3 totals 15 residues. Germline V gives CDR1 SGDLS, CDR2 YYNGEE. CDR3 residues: CASSVVSGGTDTQYF. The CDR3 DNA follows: TGTGCCAGCAGCGTAGTATCCGGAGGGACAGATACGCAGTATTTT.